The 27 T cell receptor beta chains reported below all come from one sample, sequenced in a study of blood T cells in healthy people across ages. The authors ran a second PCR of about 6 to 11 cycles using a sample-barcoded 5' primer and a J-beta primer mix. TCRdb reanalysed the 5' RACE reads using MiXCR and keeps one entry per CDR3 protein. Of about 670,000 distinct CDR3 sequences in the sample, approximately 52% are singletons; the top ten hold roughly 12%. What was sequenced was blood. These receptors were collected from a woman of 80 years or more in good health.

This chain uses TRBV28 with TRBJ2-7; TRBD2 matches at 12 bases. The CDR3 totals 16 residues. Germline-derived CDR1 and CDR2 are MDHEN and SYDVKM. Unmatched junction bases numbered 8, after V lost 2 bases and J lost 6 bases. The CDR3 is CASSLLGLAGSREQYF. DNA of the CDR3: TGTGCCAGCAGTTTACTCGGACTAGCGGGATCTCGCGAGCAGTACTTC. Full variable domain (remainder filled in from reference TRBV28 and TRBJ2-7): DVKVTQSSRYLVKRTGEKVFLECVQDMDHENMFWYRQDPGLGLRLIYFSYDVKMKEKGDIPEGYSVSREKKERFSLILESASTNQTSMYLCASSLLGLAGSREQYFGPGTRLTVT.

In its sample, this clonotype was seen many times. The V and J genes are TRBV30 and TRBJ2-1; TRBD1 matches 8 bases. This CDR3 is 14 amino acids long. Unmatched junction bases numbered 10, after V lost 4 bases and J lost 8 bases. In germline, CDR1 is GTSNPN, CDR2 SVGIG (reference sequence). Here the CDR3 reads CAWTRGLASDEQFF. The CDR3 nucleotides are TGTGCCTGGACCAGGGGGCTAGCGTCCGATGAGCAGTTCTTC.

Worth noting for this clonotype: Given a much more abundant clone one base away, this may be a read error. As the CDR3 is not closed by the conserved phenylalanine or tryptophan, this likely results from a read error. The DNA for the CDR3 is TGCGCCAGCAGCTTTATTACCGGATATCAAGAGACCCAGTACTTA. It codes for CASSFITGYQETQYL. The V and J genes are TRBV5-1 and TRBJ2-5; no clear D gene. Germline-derived CDR1 and CDR2 are SGHRS and YFSETQ. The CDR3 is 15 residues long. V lost 2 bases to trimming and J lost 2 bases, with 13 bases between them.

This clonotype appeared a few times. A read error may be the cause here, since a much bigger clone is one base away. The CDR3 region is CASSVQRTHEQYF. In nucleotides, the CDR3 is TGCGCCAGCAGCGTGCAGAGGACCCACGAGCAGTACTTC. The chain joins TRBV5-1 to TRBJ2-4; D unresolved. The end of the DNA aligns better with TRBJ2-7, so the J call may be wrong. Germline assignment: CDR1 SGHRS and CDR2 YFSETQ. This CDR3 is 13 amino acids long.

This chain uses TRBV9 with TRBJ2-4; 8 nucleotides line up with TRBD2. The CDR3 sequence is 15 residues long. Losses at the gene ends were 0 bases for V and 13 bases for J; bases not matched to a gene: 12. From germline, CDR1 is SGDLS and CDR2 YYNGEE. DNA for the CDR3: TGTGCCAGCAGCGTAGGGTTCGGGGGGGGCAATGAGCAGTACTTC. Encoded protein: CASSVGFGGGNEQYF.

The chain carries TRBV28 and TRBJ2-7; D possibly corresponds to TRBD1 (6 bases). The V gene lost 2 bases and the J gene lost 12 bases, with 14 bases spanning the gap. The CDR3 extends over 12 amino acids. Germline V lookup: CDR1 MDHEN, CDR2 SYDVKM. The DNA for the CDR3 is TGTGCCAGCAGTTTAGACAGGAGTGAGATGTACTTC. Its protein is CASSLDRSEMYF.

Regarding this clonotype: A read error may explain this, as a much larger clone is one base away. This chain links TRBV7-2 with TRBJ1-2; unclear D gene. Germline assignment: CDR1 SGHTA and CDR2 FQGNSA. Deletions cut 3 bases from V and 2 bases from J, with 4 bases between. The CDR3 runs 12 residues. The CDR3 DNA is TGTGCCAGCAGCTTTAACAACTATGGCTACACCTTC. Its protein is CASSFNNYGYTF.

This clonotype was seen a handful of times. This clone may be a read error of a much larger clone one base away. The CDR3 is CASSWTGSDEQYF. The CDR3 coding sequence is TGCGCCAGCAGCTGGACAGGGTCGGATGAGCAGTACTTC. This chain links TRBV5-1 with TRBJ2-7; 8 bases fit TRBD1. This CDR3 comprises 13 residues. Per germline, CDR1 SGHRS and CDR2 YFSETQ. J gave up 7 bases and V 3 bases, and 6 bases lay outside the gene matches.

Only a few counts were recorded for this clonotype. A much bigger clone sits one base away, suggesting this may be a read error. V gene TRBV28 combines with J gene TRBJ2-4, with TRBD1 as a possible D gene (6 bases). Per germline, CDR1 MDHEN and CDR2 SYDVKM. V was trimmed by 4 bases and J by 0 bases, leaving 10 bases between them. The CDR3 spans 15 residues. Here the CDR3 DNA reads TGTGCCAGCAGTTGGGGGACACTAGCCAAAAACATTCAGTACTTC. It specifies CASSWGTLAKNIQYF.

Concerning this clonotype: With a much larger clone just one base away, this may be a read error. The genes are TRBV18 and TRBJ1-5; TRBD1 matches at 8 bases. After removal of 3 bases from V and 6 bases from J, the junction contained 7 bases not matched to a gene. CDR3 length equals 15 residues. Germline-derived CDR1 and CDR2 are KGHSH and LQKENI. CDR3 sequence (DNA): TGTGCCAGCTCACCCACGCAGGGGGCCCTTCAGCCCCAGCATTTT. Amino acid sequence: CASSPTQGALQPQHF. Together with reference TRBV18 and TRBJ1-5, the CDR3 gives the full variable domain: NAGVMQNPRHLVRRRGQEARLRCSPMKGHSHVYWYRQLPEEGLKFMVYLQKENIIDESGMPKERFSAEFPKEGPSILRIQQVVRGDSAAYFCASSPTQGALQPQHFGDGTRLSIL.

This clonotype was counted a single time. The chain couples TRBV4-3 to TRBJ1-4; D is perhaps TRBD1 (5 bases). This CDR3 has 14 residues. Germline V gene sequence: CDR1 LGHNA, CDR2 YSLEER. V was trimmed by 4 bases and J by 7 bases, leaving 13 bases between them. In DNA form, the CDR3 reads TGCGCCAGCAGCCCCAGGGTGGAGGCTGAAAAACTGTTTTTT. It encodes CASSPRVEAEKLFF.

A remark on this clonotype: A much larger clone differs by one base, so this may be a read error. The chain recombines TRBV12-3 or TRBV12-4 with TRBJ1-2; 7 bases match TRBD1. V dropped 6 bases and J dropped 4; count of bases not matched to a gene: 5. The CDR3 length is 13 residues. The chain's CDR3 is CASRPGQIYGYTF. Written as DNA, the CDR3 is TGTGCCAGCAGACCGGGACAGATCTATGGCTACACCTTC.

Points on this clonotype: A much larger clone lies one base from this, so it may be a read error. The V gene is TRBV7-2, the J gene TRBJ1-5; D not certain. The germline V gene has CDR1 SGHTA and CDR2 FQGNSA. CDR3 length: 13 amino acids. V lost 5 bases and J lost 7, with 12 bases in between. The CDR3 region is CASSVGRGQPQHF. As DNA, the CDR3 is TGTGCCAGCAGCGTAGGTCGTGGACAGCCCCAGCATTTT. Full variable domain (rest looked up from reference TRBV7-2 and TRBJ1-5): GAGVSQSPSNKVTEKGKDVELRCDPISGHTALYWYRQSLGQGLEFLIYFQGNSAPDKSGLPSDRFSAERTGGSVSTLTIQRTQQEDSAVYLCASSVGRGQPQHFGDGTRLSIL.

With respect to this clonotype: With a much larger clone just one base away, this may be a read error. The chain uses TRBV18 and TRBJ2-5; 8 bases are a match to TRBD1. This CDR3 region has 14 residues. Germline trimming cut 5 bases from V and 4 bases from J; bases unmatched to any gene: 6. The germline gives CDR1 KGHSH, CDR2 LQKENI. In DNA form, the CDR3 reads TGTGCCAGCTCATCGGACAGGGCATCAGAGACCCAGTACTTC. Its translation is CASSSDRASETQYF.

There are a few counts of this clonotype. A read error may be the cause here, since a much bigger clone is one base away. The chain employs TRBV20-1 and TRBJ2-7; 11 bases align to TRBD1. This CDR3 is 12 amino acids long. Germline V CDR1 and CDR2: DFQATT, SNEGSKA (reference sequence). Unmatched junction bases numbered 2, after V lost 5 bases and J lost 5 bases. The CDR3 loop reads CSAWDRGNEQYF. DNA of the CDR3: TGCAGTGCTTGGGACAGGGGGAACGAGCAGTACTTC.

This clonotype showed up just once. This chain links TRBV3-1 with TRBJ1-1; D call uncertain. The CDR3 loop spans 12 amino acids. V lost 6 bases and J lost 1, with 6 bases in between. In germline, CDR1 is LGHDT, CDR2 YNNKEL (reference sequence). CDR3 in amino acids: CASRLRNTEAFF. The CDR3 DNA reads as TGTGCCAGCAGGCTCAGGAACACTGAAGCTTTCTTT.

CDR3 DNA: TGTGCCAGCAGCTTAGCGGCGACAGGGGGTATCGAGCAGTACTTC. This encodes CASSLAATGGIEQYF. The rearrangement joins TRBV7-6 to TRBJ2-5; TRBD1 agrees at 9 bases. The DNA end lines up better with TRBJ2-7; the J call may be wrong. Germline V gives CDR1 SGHVS, CDR2 FNYEAQ. The CDR3 runs to 15 residues.

In this sample, this clonotype turned up many times. V gene TRBV2 combines with J gene TRBJ2-7, with a possible D match to TRBD2 (6 bases). From germline, CDR1 is SNHLY and CDR2 FYNNEI. V was cut by 6 bases and J by 6 bases, with 15 bases left in between. This CDR3 is 13 amino acids long. Here the CDR3 DNA reads TGTGCCAGCAGGCCGCAACGCGGGGCCGAGCAGTACTTC. Its protein product is CASRPQRGAEQYF.

V and J are TRBV4-2 and TRBJ1-2; D call uncertain. This CDR3 is built from 14 residues. CDR1 is LGHNA, CDR2 YNFKEQ, per germline. The V end lost 6 bases, the J end lost 4 bases, and 15 bases lay between the germline ends. The CDR3 region is CASRDPSDIYGYTF. The CDR3 bases are TGTGCCAGCAGGGACCCCTCGGATATCTATGGCTACACCTTC.

This chain links TRBV3-1 with TRBJ2-2; D is possibly TRBD1 (6 bases). Trimming stripped 4 bases from V and 5 bases from J, with 8 bases between. CDR1 and CDR2 (germline): LGHDT, YNNKEL (reference sequence). This CDR3 contains 13 residues. The CDR3 DNA reads as TGTGCCAGCAGCCGGACAGAGACCGGGGAGCTGTTTTTT. As protein: CASSRTETGELFF.

This clonotype was found many times. The chain joins TRBV6-5 to TRBJ2-1; D is perhaps TRBD2 (7 bases). V was pared by 5 bases and J by 0 bases, with 14 bases between. CDR1 MNHEY and CDR2 SVGAGI come from the germline V gene. This CDR3 has 16 residues. The CDR3 region has the DNA TGTGCCAGCAGTACGGGGGGCCTTAGCTCCTACAATGAGCAGTTCTTC. This encodes CASSTGGLSSYNEQFF.

On this clonotype: This may be a read error: a much more frequent sequence differs by one nucleotide. The V gene is TRBV5-1, the J gene TRBJ2-5; D gene unclear. Germline V lookup: CDR1 SGHRS, CDR2 YFSETQ. The length of the CDR3 is 15 residues. The V end was cut by 0 bases, the J end by 5 bases, with 14 bases between. This CDR3 reads CASSLAFSSEETQYF. The CDR3, as DNA: TGCGCCAGCAGCTTGGCCTTCTCCTCAGAGGAGACCCAGTACTTC. The full variable domain, its missing parts supplied by reference TRBV5-1 and TRBJ2-5, is KAGVTQTPRYLIKTRGQQVTLSCSPISGHRSVSWYQQTPGQGLQFLFEYFSETQRNKGNFPGRFSGRQFSNSRSEMNVSTLELGDSALYLCASSLAFSSEETQYFGPGTRLLVL.

The chain has TRBV6-1 and TRBJ2-3, with D perhaps matching TRBD2 (5 bases). V gave up 7 bases and J gave up 6 bases, with 20 bases separating them. Germline CDR1 reads MNHNS; CDR2 reads SASEGT. This CDR3 region has 15 residues. Here the CDR3 reads CASNSGEPTADTQYF. CDR3 bases: TGTGCCAGCAATTCTGGGGAGCCCACCGCGGATACGCAGTATTTT.

The CDR3 reads CSVGGGLAYEQYF. The DNA for the CDR3 is TGCAGCGTTGGGGGGGGACTAGCCTACGAGCAGTACTTC. The rearrangement joins TRBV29-1 to TRBJ2-7, with 8 bases that match TRBD2. Germline V gene data show CDR1 as SQVTM and CDR2 as ANQGSEA. The CDR3 is 13 residues long. Trimming took 4 bases from V and 2 from J; bases not matched to a gene: 4.

This clonotype was found many times. The chain joins TRBV3-1 to TRBJ2-7; no clear D. V shed 3 bases and J shed 0 bases, with 6 bases lying between them. Germline assignment: CDR1 LGHDT and CDR2 YNNKEL (reference sequence). The CDR3 length is 13 residues. CDR3 coding DNA: TGTGCCAGCAGCCACGATAGCTCCTACGAGCAGTACTTC. This encodes CASSHDSSYEQYF.

A note on this clonotype: A much larger clonotype is one base distant, so this may be a read error. V usage is TRBV4-1 and J usage is TRBJ2-5; no definite D call. Germline CDR1 reads MGHRA; CDR2 reads YSYEKL. V lost 0 bases and J 11 bases, leaving 16 bases between the germline ends. This CDR3 contains 14 residues. CDR3 residues: CASSQEPNNNEQYF. Written as DNA, the CDR3 is TGCGCCAGCAGCCAAGAACCTAACAACAATGAGCAGTACTTC.

The genes are TRBV4-1 and TRBJ2-5; 8 positions match TRBD2. With V trimmed by 0 bases and J by 6 bases, 12 bases remained unmatched. Germline CDR1 reads MGHRA; CDR2 reads YSYEKL. CDR3 size: 17 residues. CDR3 DNA: TGCGCCAGCAGCCAAGATCTGCGGGGGGCGAGTTTAAAGACCCAGTACTTC. This sequence encodes CASSQDLRGASLKTQYF.